These 14 T cell receptor beta chains were all obtained from the same sample, sequenced in a study of shared clonotypes between healthy human individuals. The repertoire was sequenced with immunoSEQ multiplex PCR; TCRdb's copy has only in-frame clones and lacks some. The data contain about 490,000 clones, less than 80% of them singletons. Input material: PBMCs. The source of these receptors is a woman aged 40 to 50 in good health. Some clones in this sample may be carry-over from other donors' samples.

This chain uses TRBV6-4 with TRBJ2-3; maybe TRBD1 (6 bases). This CDR3 comprises 16 residues. V was trimmed by 3 bases and J by 4 bases, leaving 17 bases between them. Germline values: CDR1 MRHNA, CDR2 SNTAGT. In DNA, the CDR3 is TGTGCCAGCAGTGAGGACAGTGTTGGAGGTCCAGATACGCAGTATTTT. Its protein is CASSEDSVGGPDTQYF.

V gene TRBV6-5 combines with J gene TRBJ2-7, with a possible D match to TRBD1 (6 bases). The CDR3 runs 13 residues. CDR1 and CDR2 from the germline V gene are MNHEY and SVGAGI. V was trimmed by 2 bases and J by 3 bases, leaving 8 bases between them. This CDR3 is CASSYEGGYEQYF. For the CDR3, the DNA is TGTGCCAGCAGTTACGAAGGGGGCTACGAGCAGTACTTC.

This clone was observed at least ten times. The sample carries other DNA sequences with the same CDR3. The chain is built from TRBV2 and TRBJ2-1; unclear D gene. CDR1 is SNHLY, CDR2 FYNNEI, per germline. The CDR3 totals 12 residues. Trimming removed 5 bases at V and 2 bases at J, with 4 bases between. CDR3 loop: CASSPTYNEQFF. CDR3 in DNA: TGTGCCAGCAGTCCAACCTACAATGAGCAGTTCTTC.

This rearrangement joins TRBV29-1 to TRBJ2-1, with TRBD2 as a possible D gene (6 bases). The CDR3 runs 12 residues. Germline lookup yields CDR1 SQVTM and CDR2 ANQGSEA. V dropped 6 bases and J dropped 15 bases, with 21 bases sitting between them. In DNA, the CDR3 is TGCAGCGTGCTTGCGTGGGGGGATTCGAGGTTCTTC. Translating gives CSVLAWGDSRFF.

The genes are TRBV6-6 and TRBJ2-3, with D possibly TRBD1 on 5 matching bases. This CDR3 region has 16 residues. V lost 2 bases and J 2 bases, leaving 14 bases between the germline ends. Germline V lookup: CDR1 MNHNY, CDR2 SVGAGI (reference sequence). For the CDR3, the DNA is TGTGCCAGCAGTTACGGGGCCACGCCTTCCACAGATACGCAGTATTTT. Translated: CASSYGATPSTDTQYF.

This rearrangement joins TRBV29-1 to TRBJ2-1; 11 nucleotides match TRBD2. V shed 6 bases, J shed 5 bases, and the junction held 3 bases outside the gene matches. There are 13 residues in the CDR3. Germline values: CDR1 SQVTM, CDR2 ANQGSEA. CDR3 nucleotides: TGCAGCGTCACACTAGCGGGAGACAATGAGCAGTTCTTC. Its translation is CSVTLAGDNEQFF.

The J gene is TRBJ1-1, the V gene TRBV7-9, with a possible D match to TRBD1 (5 bases). The CDR3 runs to 17 residues. Trimming stripped 3 bases from V and 1 base from J, with 18 bases between. Germline V CDR1 and CDR2: SEHNR, FQNEAQ (reference sequence). CDR3 sequence (DNA): TGTGCCAGCAGCTTTTTCCCGTGGGGGGGTGGGAACACTGAAGCTTTCTTT. Amino acids: CASSFFPWGGGNTEAFF.

V gene TRBV5-1 combines with J gene TRBJ2-3; TRBD2 agrees at 8 bases. From germline, CDR1 is SGHRS and CDR2 YFSETQ. The junction had 2 bases not matched to a gene; V was cut back by 0 bases and J by 11 bases. The CDR3 consists of 12 residues. CDR3 in amino acids: CASSLEAGVQYF. Here the CDR3 DNA reads TGCGCCAGCAGCTTGGAAGCGGGGGTGCAGTATTTT.

The chain employs TRBV11-3 and TRBJ2-1, with D maybe TRBD2 (6 bases). V lost 1 base to trimming and J lost 8 bases, with 21 bases between them. The CDR3 is 17 amino acids. Looked up from germline, CDR1 is SGHNT and CDR2 is YENEEA. The CDR3 spells CASSLGLTGGSGDEQFF. For the CDR3, the DNA is TGTGCCAGCAGCTTAGGCCTAACTGGGGGGAGTGGCGATGAGCAGTTCTTC.

This clone was picked up a small number of times. The V call is TRBV6-6, the J call TRBJ1-5; D is undetermined. The CDR3 totals 13 residues. Trimming cost V 0 bases and J 5 bases, with 5 bases left between them. The germline gives CDR1 MNHNY, CDR2 SVGAGI (reference sequence). CDR3 residues: CASSYSLDQPQHF. The CDR3 DNA reads TGTGCCAGCAGTTACTCGTTAGATCAGCCCCAGCATTTT.

As for this clone: Since a much larger clone is just one base distant, this may be a read error. The sample holds other DNA sequences that translate to the same CDR3. The chain recombines TRBV5-4 with TRBJ1-1; D gene uncertain. Germline V gene data show CDR1 as SGHNT and CDR2 as YYREEE (reference sequence). The CDR3 has 12 residues. V lost 1 base and J lost 6, with 7 bases in between. The CDR3 loop reads CASSLLGSEAFF. The CDR3 DNA reads TGTGCCAGCAGCTTGCTTGGTTCTGAAGCTTTCTTT.

The chain links TRBV11-3 to TRBJ1-2; D unclear. Trimming removed 0 bases at V and 5 bases at J, with 7 bases between. The CDR3 loop spans 13 amino acids. The germline V gene has CDR1 SGHNT and CDR2 YENEEA. CDR3 loop: CASSLDGGYGYTF. Written as DNA, the CDR3 is TGTGCCAGCAGCTTAGATGGAGGTTATGGCTACACCTTC.

This clone was seen at least ten times. The chain recombines TRBV28 with TRBJ2-3, with 12 nucleotides matching TRBD2. The CDR3 totals 15 residues. Germline CDR1 is MDHEN and CDR2 is SYDVKM. J lost 6 bases, V lost 6 bases, and 7 bases had no gene match. The CDR3 DNA sequence: TGTGCCAGCAGATCGACTAGCGGGAGTCGGGATACGCAGTATTTT. Translation gives CASRSTSGSRDTQYF.

The gene calls are TRBV10-3 and TRBJ2-1, with 10 bases that match TRBD2. Germline V gene lookup returns CDR1 ENHRY and CDR2 SYGVKD. There are 18 residues in the CDR3. V lost 0 bases and J lost 3; bases outside the gene matches: 8. In DNA form, the CDR3 reads TGTGCCATCAGTGAGTCGATTAGACTAGCGGGTTACTACAATGAGCAGTTCTTC. It specifies CAISESIRLAGYYNEQFF.